Listed below are T cell receptor beta chains from one sample, sequenced in a study of blood T cells in healthy people across ages. TCRdb reprocessed the 5' RACE reads with MiXCR, giving one entry per CDR3 protein. Of 1 million to 1.2 million distinct CDR3 sequences in the sample, roughly two fifths are singletons; the top ten hold under 15%. Sequenced sample: blood. These receptors came from a man aged 18 to 30 in good health. Each CDR3 is given with its conserved first and last residue. D genes are given only for firm matches. Part of the rows lack a size; the others show once, few, many or a class for expanded clones.

size	D	V	J	DNA	CDR3
-	TRBD1	TRBV20-1	TRBJ1-1	TGCAGTGCTAGGACACAGGGGTTGAACACTGAAGCTTTCTTT	CSARTQGLNTEAFF
-	-	TRBV27	TRBJ1-5	TGTGCCAGCAGGCCAAGGGTTTATAGGGATCAGCCCCAGCATTTT	CASRPRVYRDQPQHF
-	-	TRBV28	TRBJ2-4	TGTGCCAGCAGTCTGAAGAAACCGGGACATGAGGGAGTTCAGTACTTC	CASSLKKPGHEGVQYF
-	-	TRBV5-1	TRBJ2-2	TGCGCCAGCAGCCCCCGGACGGGGACCTCGAACACCGGGGAGCTGTTTTTT	CASSPRTGTSNTGELFF
-	TRBD1	TRBV9	TRBJ1-6	TGTGCCAGCAGCCCCGACTCGGGACAGGGGAATTCACCCCTCCACTTT	CASSPDSGQGNSPLHF
many	-	TRBV6-6	TRBJ2-1	TGTGCCAGCAGTCAGAGGGGGGCGACCTACAATGAGCAGTTCTTC	CASSQRGATYNEQFF
-	-	TRBV20-1	TRBJ2-1	TGCAGTGCAATACAGGGACTGGACGAGCAGTTCTTC	CSAIQGLDEQFF
few	-	TRBV6-6	TRBJ2-5	TGTGCCAGCAGTTACCCGGGAACCACGACTGAGCAGTACTTC	CASSYPGTTTEQYF
few	TRBD1	TRBV24-1	TRBJ2-3	TGTGCCACCAGTGATTTACCCGGGACAGGAAGATTAGAGACGCAGTATTTT	CATSDLPGTGRLETQYF
-	TRBD1	TRBV11-1	TRBJ1-2	TGTGCCAGCAGCCATCAGGGGGACTATGGCTACACCTTC	CASSHQGDYGYTF
few	TRBD2	TRBV19	TRBJ2-3	TGTGCCAGTAGACCGTACGGGACTAGCACTAGCACAGATACGCAGTATTTT	CASRPYGTSTSTDTQYF
few	TRBD1	TRBV7-9	TRBJ2-4	TGTGCCAGCAGCACGGGACAGGGGGGTCGACTGGGCATTCAGTACTTC	CASSTGQGGRLGIQYF
-	-	TRBV7-2	TRBJ2-1	TGTGCCAGCAGCTCGACTAGTGGTGCGGGAAATGAGCAGTTCTTC	CASSSTSGAGNEQFF
few	TRBD1	TRBV28	TRBJ2-6	TGTGCCACCTCTAGGGACAGGATGACTGGGGCCAACGTCCTGACTTTC	CATSRDRMTGANVLTF
few	-	TRBV28	TRBJ2-2	TGTGCCAGCAGCCCCGACAGATCGATCGGGGAGCTGTTTTTT	CASSPDRSIGELFF